There are a few counts of the clone carrying this T cell receptor (beta chain). Its antigen is not identified. The V end lost 2 bases, the J end lost 4 bases, and 10 bases lay between the germline ends. The CDR3 covers 13 residues. CDR1 is SQVTM, CDR2 ANQGSEA, per germline. The data derive from a study of CD8+ T cells in alopecia areata. Study overall: Those treated were given oral tofacitinib at 5 to 10 mg twice daily. Study-level results: Scalp lesions, especially in alopecia totalis/universalis, had higher clonality than normal scalp. Possibly because of HLA-related factors, TCR sharing was less clear across patients than in mice.

Extracted RNA was reverse transcribed, and the resulting cDNA served as sequencing template. The table came from immunoSEQ multiplex PCR; TCRdb's copy has only in-frame clones and leaves some out. The sample has about 98,000 clones, over 40% seen once. What was sequenced was CD4+ T cells sorted from blood. The source of this sequence is a human donor with alopecia areata. The J gene is TRBJ2-3, the V gene TRBV29-1, with D possibly TRBD2 on 6 matching bases. CDR3 residues: CSVETSSSDTQYF. The CDR3 DNA follows: TGCAGCGTTGAAACTAGCAGTTCAGATACGCAGTATTTT.